The next 28 T cell receptor beta chains were all read from a single sample in a study of shared clonotypes between healthy human individuals. Only in-frame clones appear in the TCRdb table, and some are missing; sequencing was by immunoSEQ multiplex PCR. The table has 550,000 to 750,000 clones, about 91% seen once. CD45RO-negative, CCR7-positively selected cells formed the naive CD8 fraction, excluding terminally differentiated effector memory CD45RA+ cells. Sequencing used naive CD8+ T cells sorted from blood. The receptors stem from a man younger than 40 in good health.

V usage is TRBV7-9 and J usage is TRBJ1-2; no firm D call. The CDR3 runs to 13 residues. Trimming cost V 2 bases and J 4 bases, with 8 bases left between them. Germline V gives CDR1 SEHNR, CDR2 FQNEAQ (reference sequence). This CDR3 is CASSLPDSYGYTF. CDR3 DNA sequence: TGTGCCAGCAGCTTACCGGATTCCTATGGCTACACCTTC. Full variable domain (remainder filled in from reference TRBV7-9 and TRBJ1-2): DTGVSQNPRHKITKRGQNVTFRCDPISEHNRLYWYRQTLGQGPEFLTYFQNEAQLEKSRLLSDRFSAERPKGSFSTLEIQRTEQGDSAMYLCASSLPDSYGYTFGSGTRLTVV.

The V and J genes are TRBV19 and TRBJ2-7; 7 bases line up with TRBD1. J gave up 0 bases and V 3 bases, and 2 bases lay outside the gene matches. Germline CDR1 LNHDA, CDR2 SQIVND (reference sequence). CDR3 size: 14 residues. CDR3 in DNA: TGTGCCAGTAGTATTCCAGGGGGCTCCTACGAGCAGTACTTC. It yields the protein CASSIPGGSYEQYF. Together with reference TRBV19 and TRBJ2-7, the CDR3 gives the full variable domain: DGGITQSPKYLFRKEGQNVTLSCEQNLNHDAMYWYRQDPGQGLRLIYYSQIVNDFQKGDIAEGYSVSREKKESFPLTVTSAQKNPTAFYLCASSIPGGSYEQYFGPGTRLTVT.

The rearrangement joins TRBV25-1 to TRBJ2-7; TRBD2 agrees at 7 bases. There are 14 residues in the CDR3. Germline CDR1 reads MGHDK; CDR2 reads SYGVNS. The ends lost 2 bases at V and 2 bases at J; junction bases unmatched: 3. CDR3 nucleotide sequence: TGTGCCAGCAGTGAAACTGGGGGGGCCTACGAGCAGTACTTC. Residues: CASSETGGAYEQYF.

The chain carries TRBV6-5 and TRBJ2-7, with 11 bases fitting TRBD2. The CDR3 is 15 amino acids. The trim removed 6 bases at V and 1 base at J, leaving 5 bases unmatched. CDR1 and CDR2 (germline): MNHEY, SVGAGI. In nucleotides, the CDR3 is TGTGCCAGCAGGCCTACTAGCGGGAGTTCCTACGAGCAGTACTTC. Its protein product is CASRPTSGSSYEQYF.

The J gene is TRBJ1-1, the V gene TRBV29-1; D possibly corresponds to TRBD1 (6 bases). V gave up 4 bases and J gave up 4 bases, with 13 bases separating them. This CDR3 is 13 amino acids long. Per germline, CDR1 SQVTM and CDR2 ANQGSEA. The CDR3 reads CSVGGGASTEAFF. The CDR3 nucleotides read TGCAGCGTTGGAGGGGGGGCGAGCACTGAAGCTTTCTTT.

CDR3 bases: TGTGCCAGCAGACCCGGACTAGCGGGAGGGTCCGGGGAGCTGTTTTTT. Its translation: CASRPGLAGGSGELFF. This sequence joins TRBV7-9 and TRBJ2-2; 15 positions match TRBD2. Germline CDR1 and CDR2: SEHNR and FQNEAQ (reference sequence). V was pared by 6 bases and J by 6 bases, with 5 bases of the junction left unmatched. This CDR3 comprises 16 residues.

V gene TRBV27 combines with J gene TRBJ1-2; D gene unclear. Germline CDR1 is MNHEY and CDR2 is SMNVEV (reference sequence). The CDR3 sequence is 15 residues long. V was trimmed by 0 bases and J by 0 bases, leaving 8 bases between them. The chain's CDR3 is CASSLSGRANYGYTF. The CDR3 bases are TGTGCCAGCAGTTTATCGGGCAGAGCTAACTATGGCTACACCTTC.

J is TRBJ2-3 and V is TRBV7-8; tentative D call: TRBD1 (7 bases). The ends were cut back, 5 bases at V and 2 bases at J, with 14 bases in the middle. Germline V gives CDR1 SGHVS, CDR2 FQNEAQ. The CDR3 loop spans 15 amino acids. The CDR3 protein is CASSGRQGLTDTQYF. In DNA, the CDR3 is TGTGCCAGCAGCGGCCGACAGGGACTCACAGATACGCAGTATTTT.

This clone was counted only a few times. The rearrangement uses TRBV15 and TRBJ1-3, with D unclear. Germline CDR1 and CDR2: LNHNV and YYDKDF (reference sequence). The CDR3 runs 14 residues. V lost 0 bases and J lost 4, with 7 bases in between. The CDR3 loop is CATSRDVGGNTIYF. As DNA, the CDR3 is TGTGCCACCAGCAGAGATGTGGGGGGAAACACCATATATTTT.

The V gene is TRBV28, the J gene TRBJ1-5; D might be TRBD1 (5 bases). Trimming left V 3 bases short and J 7 bases short, with 10 bases between. This CDR3 is 13 amino acids long. Germline lookup yields CDR1 MDHEN and CDR2 SYDVKM. In DNA form, the CDR3 reads TGTGCCAGCAGTTTGGGTGGGACCCAGCCCCAGCATTTT. Translation gives CASSLGGTQPQHF.

The V and J genes are TRBV5-1 and TRBJ2-1, with a tentative D call TRBD2 (5 bases). This CDR3 is built from 13 residues. Germline V CDR1 and CDR2: SGHRS, YFSETQ. Between the trimmed V and J ends, which lost 3 bases and 6 bases, there was a span of 10 bases. DNA for the CDR3: TGCGCCAGCAGCTGGCCCACTAGCAATGAGCAGTTCTTC. Translation: CASSWPTSNEQFF.

The V call is TRBV2, the J call TRBJ2-1; 10 bases align to TRBD1. There are 19 residues in the CDR3. Per the germline V gene, CDR1 is SNHLY and CDR2 is FYNNEI. The V segment lost 8 bases and the J segment 2 bases; nucleotides outside the gene matches: 18. Written as DNA, the CDR3 is TGTGCCAGCCTGACCCCCCCTCGGACAGGGGGAGGTACCTACAATGAGCAGTTCTTC. Translated: CASLTPPRTGGGTYNEQFF.

This clone was picked up one time. The chain joins TRBV28 to TRBJ2-7; 14 bases agree with TRBD2. Germline-derived CDR1 and CDR2 are MDHEN and SYDVKM. There are 18 residues in the CDR3. Trimming at V came to 5 bases and at J to 2 bases, leaving 11 bases not matched to a gene. The CDR3 DNA reads as TGTGCCAGCAGTGGGGGACTAGCGGGAGTGGTGGGGACCTACGAGCAGTACTTC. Protein sequence: CASSGGLAGVVGTYEQYF.

The sample holds one count of this clone. The rearrangement joins TRBV28 to TRBJ2-1, with 7 bases fitting TRBD1. After removal of 7 bases from V and 3 bases from J, the junction contained 12 bases not matched to a gene. The CDR3 is 16 residues long. CDR1 MDHEN and CDR2 SYDVKM come from the germline V gene. This CDR3 reads CASIWGPGQHYNEQFF. CDR3 nucleotides: TGTGCCAGCATCTGGGGACCGGGACAGCACTACAATGAGCAGTTCTTC. Full variable domain (remainder filled in from reference TRBV28 and TRBJ2-1): DVKVTQSSRYLVKRTGEKVFLECVQDMDHENMFWYRQDPGLGLRLIYFSYDVKMKEKGDIPEGYSVSREKKERFSLILESASTNQTSMYLCASIWGPGQHYNEQFFGPGTRLTVL.

On this clone: The likely explanation is a read error, given a far larger clone one base away. The identical CDR3 is also encoded by other nucleotide sequences in the sample. V gene TRBV7-9 combines with J gene TRBJ2-1; D ambiguous. Germline loops: CDR1 SEHNR, CDR2 FQNEAQ (reference sequence). The length of the CDR3 is 11 residues. V gave up 3 bases and J gave up 8 bases, with 5 bases separating them. The CDR3 protein is CASSFSDEQFF. CDR3 nucleotide sequence: TGTGCCAGCAGCTTTTCGGATGAGCAGTTCTTC.

The V and J genes are TRBV7-9 and TRBJ1-2, with D perhaps TRBD1 (5 bases). With 1 base removed from V and 0 bases from J, the gap between germline ends came to 15 bases. This CDR3 has 17 residues. Germline V CDR1 and CDR2: SEHNR, FQNEAQ (reference sequence). The CDR3 region has the DNA TGTGCCAGCAGCTTAGTAGGGGCATGGGAAACTAACTATGGCTACACCTTC. Translating it yields CASSLVGAWETNYGYTF. Full variable domain (rest looked up from reference TRBV7-9 and TRBJ1-2): DTGVSQNPRHKITKRGQNVTFRCDPISEHNRLYWYRQTLGQGPEFLTYFQNEAQLEKSRLLSDRFSAERPKGSFSTLEIQRTEQGDSAMYLCASSLVGAWETNYGYTFGSGTRLTVV.

The V and J genes are TRBV27 and TRBJ1-2; 7 positions match TRBD1. This CDR3 is 13 amino acids long. Germline V gene data show CDR1 as MNHEY and CDR2 as SMNVEV (reference sequence). V shed 7 bases and J 6 bases; nucleotides not matched to a gene: 8. CDR3 region: CASTSTGADGYTF. CDR3 coding DNA: TGTGCCAGCACCAGCACAGGGGCGGATGGCTACACCTTC.

The V gene is TRBV6-6, the J gene TRBJ2-7; D uncertain. V was cut by 5 bases and J by 0 bases, with 8 bases left in between. Germline V CDR1 and CDR2: MNHNY, SVGAGI (reference sequence). The CDR3 covers 13 residues. The CDR3 DNA is TGTGCCAGCAGTCCGTCCCCCTCCTACGAGCAGTACTTC. Amino acid sequence: CASSPSPSYEQYF.

V usage is TRBV29-1 and J usage is TRBJ2-5; 7 bases align to TRBD2. Trimming removed 3 bases from V and 1 base from J; junction bases left unmatched: 17. This CDR3 comprises 18 residues. Germline V gene data show CDR1 as SQVTM and CDR2 as ANQGSEA. CDR3 sequence: CSVDWSLGGGQAQETQYF. The DNA for the CDR3 is TGCAGCGTTGATTGGTCCCTCGGGGGAGGGCAGGCCCAAGAGACCCAGTACTTC.

This chain links TRBV7-2 with TRBJ2-3, with 13 bases fitting TRBD2. CDR1 is SGHTA and CDR2 is FQGNSA in the germline V gene. CDR3 length: 17 amino acids. With 5 bases clipped from V and 2 bases from J, the junction kept 7 bases outside the gene matches. CDR3 amino acids: CASSNRLAGGHTDTQYF. CDR3 nucleotide sequence: TGTGCCAGCAGCAATCGACTAGCGGGAGGCCACACAGATACGCAGTATTTT.

The chain recombines TRBV7-9 with TRBJ2-7, with 11 bases lining up with TRBD2. The CDR3 totals 16 residues. V shed 5 bases, J shed 1 base, and the junction held 7 bases outside the gene matches. Per germline, CDR1 SEHNR and CDR2 FQNEAQ (reference sequence). The DNA of the CDR3 is TGTGCCAGCAGCACTACTAGCGGGAGTGTGTCCTACGAGCAGTACTTC. Translated: CASSTTSGSVSYEQYF.

This clone has just one count. V is TRBV6-5 and J is TRBJ2-7, with D possibly matching TRBD2 (5 bases). The CDR3 contains 13 residues. CDR1 and CDR2 from the germline V gene are MNHEY and SVGAGI. Trimming shortened V by 6 bases and J by 3 bases, and 12 bases separated the two germline ends. The chain's CDR3 is CASSTGEGYEQYF. In nucleotides, the CDR3 is TGTGCCAGCAGCACCGGAGAGGGCTACGAGCAGTACTTC.

V is TRBV18 and J is TRBJ2-7, with D tentatively TRBD2 (5 bases). This CDR3 has 13 residues. Germline CDR1 reads KGHSH; CDR2 reads LQKENI. With 8 bases removed from V and 2 bases from J, the gap between germline ends came to 13 bases. For the CDR3, the DNA is TGTGCCAGCGGAGCGGACGCTACCTACGAGCAGTACTTC. Protein product: CASGADATYEQYF.

V gene TRBV28 combines with J gene TRBJ2-5; D not resolved. The length of the CDR3 is 14 residues. The germline V gene encodes CDR1 MDHEN and CDR2 SYDVKM. V was shortened by 3 bases and J by 5 bases, with 13 bases between the two germline ends. This CDR3 reads CASSFLNGLETQYF. In nucleotides, the CDR3 is TGTGCCAGCAGTTTTCTTAACGGTTTGGAGACCCAGTACTTC.

The chain recombines TRBV5-1 with TRBJ2-7; D possibly matches TRBD1 or TRBD2 (5 bases each). CDR3 length: 15 residues. Trimming removed 6 bases at V and 3 bases at J, with 19 bases between. Looked up from germline, CDR1 is SGHRS and CDR2 is YFSETQ. The CDR3 region has the DNA TGCGCCAGCACTTATCGGGACGGAAGAGACTACGAGCAGTACTTC. It translates to CASTYRDGRDYEQYF.

Worth noting for this clone: This CDR3 is also generated by other DNA sequences in the sample. This rearrangement joins TRBV9 to TRBJ2-1; a possible D gene is TRBD1 (6 bases). V was shortened by 0 bases and J by 0 bases, with 7 bases between the two germline ends. The CDR3 consists of 15 residues. The germline CDR1 and CDR2 sequences are SGDLS and YYNGEE. CDR3 protein: CASSVEGGSYNEQFF. The CDR3, as DNA: TGTGCCAGCAGCGTAGAAGGGGGCTCCTACAATGAGCAGTTCTTC.

V and J are TRBV27 and TRBJ2-7; 7 bases line up with TRBD2. The CDR3 length is 15 residues. The trim removed 5 bases at V and 2 bases at J, leaving 9 bases unmatched. Per the germline V gene, CDR1 is MNHEY and CDR2 is SMNVEV (reference sequence). In nucleotides, the CDR3 is TGTGCCAGCAGTCAACTGGGACTACCCGCCTACGAGCAGTACTTC. Encoded protein: CASSQLGLPAYEQYF.

The chain carries TRBV30 and TRBJ1-4; 8 positions match TRBD1. Looked up from germline, CDR1 is GTSNPN and CDR2 is SVGIG (reference sequence). The CDR3 has 17 residues. Trimming at V came to 5 bases and at J to 0 bases, leaving 11 bases not matched to a gene. The CDR3 sequence: CAWGRLGTGATNEKLFF. CDR3 nucleotides: TGTGCCTGGGGGAGGTTAGGGACAGGTGCAACTAATGAAAAACTGTTTTTT.